Listed here are 4 T cell receptor beta chains from one sample, sequenced in a study of blood T cell repertoires in COVID-19. The table came from immunoSEQ multiplex PCR; TCRdb's copy has only in-frame clones and leaves some out. The top ten clones hold around 6.3% of a sample with under 400,000 clones, around 91% of them seen once. The specimen sequenced was peripheral blood. These receptors were obtained from a man younger than 35 with active or convalescent COVID-19.

This chain connects TRBV6-5 to TRBJ1-2; the match to TRBD1 covers 7 bases. The V gene's germline CDR1 is MNHEY and CDR2 SVGAGI. CDR3 length: 15 amino acids. Trimming at V came to 4 bases and at J to 4 bases, leaving 9 bases not matched to a gene. CDR3 residues: CASSSLQGLGYGYTF. The CDR3 DNA is TGTGCCAGCAGTTCCCTACAGGGGCTCGGCTATGGCTACACCTTC.

The chain links TRBV27 to TRBJ1-2; a weak D match, TRBD1 (5 bases). CDR1 and CDR2 from the germline V gene are MNHEY and SMNVEV (reference sequence). Trimming shortened V by 3 bases and J by 8 bases, and 10 bases separated the two germline ends. This CDR3 has 12 amino acids. CDR3 sequence (DNA): TGTGCCAGCAGTTTCACAGGTCGCGGCTACACCTTC. The encoded protein is CASSFTGRGYTF.

The genes are TRBV7-9 and TRBJ2-3, with 12 bases identical to TRBD2. This CDR3 comprises 17 residues. Germline V gives CDR1 SEHNR, CDR2 FQNEAQ (reference sequence). V lost 5 bases, J lost 0 bases, and 6 bases stayed unmatched. CDR3 sequence: CASSPRLAGASTDTQYF. The CDR3 nucleotides read TGTGCCAGCAGCCCCAGACTAGCGGGAGCTAGCACAGATACGCAGTATTTT.

This clone was observed a few times. The rearrangement uses TRBV3-1 (or the pseudogene TRBV3-2) and TRBJ1-2, with a weak D call TRBD1 (6 bases). The V end was cut by 0 bases, the J end by 5 bases, with 10 bases between. Germline CDR1 LGHDT, CDR2 YNNKEL (reference sequence). CDR3 size: 14 residues. The chain's CDR3 is CASSQEHQGYGYTF. Here the CDR3 DNA reads TGTGCCAGCAGCCAAGAACACCAGGGGTATGGCTACACCTTC.